The rows below give T cell receptor beta chains drawn from one sample of a study of spatial heterogeneity in lung cancer. TCRdb independently ran MiXCR on the 5' RACE reads; one entry per CDR3 protein. The table records 20,000 to 30,000 distinct CDR3 sequences, 8.8% of them present only once. The sample was lung tumor tissue, taken at surgery. Receptors were obtained from a male donor with early-stage non-small cell lung cancer. The CDR3 runs from the conserved cysteine through the conserved F or W. A D gene is named only where the DNA matches it firmly. Clone size appears in some rows only: once, few, many, or a class for an expanded clone.

size	D	V	J	CDR3	DNA
medium-sized	-	TRBV28	TRBJ1-5	CASWGGANQPQHF	TGTGCCAGCTGGGGGGGAGCAAATCAGCCCCAGCATTTT
many	TRBD1	TRBV29-1	TRBJ1-4	CSVVGVTGEPTNEKLFF	TGCAGCGTTGTGGGGGTTACAGGGGAACCAACTAATGAAAAACTGTTTTTT
many	-	TRBV27	TRBJ1-6	CASSLFFRWRPGVVSYNSPLHF	TGTGCCAGCAGTCTATTCTTCCGTTGGAGACCCGGAGTAGTCTCCTATAATTCACCCCTCCACTTT
-	-	TRBV20-1	TRBJ1-1	CSARDKVGTPMTEAFF	TGCAGTGCTAGAGATAAGGTGGGCACCCCTATGACTGAAGCTTTCTTT
many	-	TRBV3-1	TRBJ2-2	CASSLIGVNTGELFF	TGTGCCAGCAGCCTTATAGGGGTAAACACCGGGGAGCTGTTTTTT
many	-	TRBV4-2	TRBJ1-2	CASSPQGRRDNYGYTF	TGTGCCAGCAGCCCTCAGGGTCGCAGGGATAACTATGGCTACACCTTC
medium-sized	-	TRBV5-1	TRBJ2-7	CASSLALIGSYEQYF	TGCGCCAGCAGCTTGGCCCTGATTGGGTCCTACGAGCAGTACTTC
many	TRBD1	TRBV29-1	TRBJ1-2	CSVEVAQGAFYGYTF	TGCAGCGTTGAAGTGGCACAGGGGGCTTTTTATGGCTACACCTTC
-	-	TRBV28	TRBJ2-2	CAVTSGASGTGELFF	TGTGCCGTCACGTCCGGGGCTAGTGGGACCGGGGAGCTGTTTTTT
many	-	TRBV3-2	TRBJ2-5	CASSPDPGQQETQYF	TGTGCCAGCAGCCCAGACCCGGGACAGCAGGAGACCCAGTACTTC